Listed below are T cell receptor beta chains from one sample, sequenced in a study of response to subunit inactivated influenza vaccine. TCRdb redid the calling of the RT-PCR reads with MiXCR, one entry per CDR3 protein. Of 530,000 or so distinct CDR3 sequences in the sample, about 25% were seen once. The sequences come from CD4+ T cells sorted from PBMCs, collected less than 6 days after vaccination. The receptors derive from a man aged 50 to 59 who received an inactivated influenza vaccine. Both conserved end residues are part of each CDR3. The D gene is left open where the match is weak. A row's size may be missing; if present it is once, few, many or a size class.

j_call clone_size d_call v_call cdr3_aa cdr3_nt
TRBJ2-1 . . TRBV4-2 CASSQDSALAGTNEQFF TGTGCCAGCAGCCAAGATTCAGCACTAGCTGGTACCAATGAGCAGTTCTTC
TRBJ2-7 few TRBD2 TRBV5-1 CASSFFQGLAGDEQYF TGCGCCAGCAGCTTCTTCCAGGGACTAGCGGGAGACGAGCAGTACTTC
TRBJ2-1 . . TRBV20-1 CSVNRRRGNEQFF TGCAGTGTTAACAGAAGACGGGGCAATGAGCAGTTCTTC
TRBJ1-2 . TRBD1 TRBV3-1 CASYRQGGGYTF TGTGCCAGCTATCGACAGGGGGGAGGCTACACCTTC
TRBJ1-5 many . TRBV28 CASSLVGQPQHF TGTGCCAGCAGTTTAGTGGGTCAGCCCCAGCATTTT
TRBJ2-7 . . TRBV4-2 CASSSYRLNGEQYF TGTGCCAGCAGTTCTTACAGGTTAAACGGCGAGCAGTACTTC
TRBJ2-5 few . TRBV15 CATSRTDYQETQYF TGTGCCACCTCCCGGACGGACTACCAAGAGACCCAGTACTTC
TRBJ2-7 few . TRBV4-1 CASSQERGEQYF TGCGCCAGCAGCCAAGAAAGAGGCGAGCAGTACTTC
TRBJ2-3 . TRBD1 TRBV7-8 CASSFVGDRRTHTDTQYF TGTGCCAGCAGTTTTGTTGGGGACAGGAGAACCCACACAGATACGCAGTATTTT
TRBJ2-7 once TRBD1 TRBV20-1 CSARDRAGQGGKEQYF TGCAGTGCTAGAGATAGAGCAGGACAGGGTGGGAAGGAGCAGTACTTC
TRBJ2-1 few . TRBV10-3 CATSSGVVDEQFF TGTGCCACGTCTTCGGGGGTAGTAGATGAGCAGTTCTTC
TRBJ2-6 . TRBD2 TRBV15 CATSRDGASGGSSGANVLTF TGTGCCACCAGCAGAGATGGGGCTAGCGGGGGATCCTCTGGGGCCAACGTCCTGACTTTC
TRBJ2-3 . TRBD2 TRBV7-9 CASSTIAGRGDTQYF TGTGCCAGCAGCACCATAGCGGGGCGAGGGGATACGCAGTATTTT
TRBJ2-1 . TRBD2 TRBV7-9 CASSLTSGLWDEQFF TGTGCCAGCAGCTTAACTAGCGGGCTTTGGGATGAGCAGTTCTTC
TRBJ2-7 few TRBD2 TRBV10-3 CAAGLADLYEQYF TGTGCCGCGGGACTAGCGGACCTTTACGAGCAGTACTTC
TRBJ2-6 . . TRBV7-2 CASSFYGANVLTF TGTGCCAGCAGCTTTTATGGGGCCAACGTCCTGACTTTC
TRBJ2-5 . . TRBV5-6 CASSSQPRPQETQYF TGTGCCAGCAGCTCCCAGCCACGACCCCAAGAGACCCAGTACTTC
TRBJ2-3 many TRBD2 TRBV5-1 CASSLVVAGDTQYF TGCGCCAGCAGCTTGGTCGTAGCGGGAGATACGCAGTATTTT
TRBJ1-5 few . TRBV6-2/TRBV6-3 CASSPQENLNQPQHF TGTGCCAGCAGCCCCCAGGAGAACCTTAATCAGCCCCAGCATTTT
TRBJ2-7 few TRBD2 TRBV15 CATSRAGLASYEQYF TGTGCCACCAGCAGAGCTGGACTAGCGAGTTACGAGCAGTACTTC
TRBJ1-5 . . TRBV29-1 CSASTESNQPQHF TGCAGCGCATCGACAGAAAGCAATCAGCCCCAGCATTTT
TRBJ1-5 . TRBD1 TRBV7-9 CASSPGQERNQPQHF TGTGCCAGCAGCCCGGGACAGGAACGCAATCAGCCCCAGCATTTT
TRBJ2-5 . . TRBV4-3 CASSQEGGRSETQYF TGCGCCAGCAGCCAAGAGGGGGGCCGCTCGGAGACCCAGTACTTC
TRBJ2-3 . . TRBV24-1 CATSDLGGKDTQYF TGTGCCACCAGTGATTTGGGAGGGAAAGATACGCAGTATTTT
TRBJ2-1 many . TRBV28 CASSFPSSYNEQFF TGTGCCAGCAGTTTCCCGAGCTCCTACAATGAGCAGTTCTTC
TRBJ1-6 . TRBD1 TRBV5-5 CASSRPGTGAGSPLHF TGTGCCAGCAGCCGACCTGGGACAGGGGCGGGTTCACCCCTCCACTTT
TRBJ2-7 . . TRBV4-2 CASSQDLRGGSYEQYF TGTGCCAGCAGCCAAGATCTCCGGGGAGGTTCCTACGAGCAGTACTTC
TRBJ2-3 few TRBD2 TRBV18 CATTGLADTDTQYF TGTGCCACCACCGGACTAGCGGACACAGATACGCAGTATTTT
TRBJ2-2 few TRBD1 TRBV24-1 CATSDRTGSNTGELFF TGTGCCACCAGTGATCGGACAGGGTCAAACACCGGGGAGCTGTTTTTT
TRBJ1-2 . . TRBV12-3/TRBV12-4 CASSLWNSGYTF TGTGCCAGCAGTTTATGGAATTCTGGCTACACCTTC
TRBJ2-5 . . TRBV2 CASSFLTGQETQYF TGTGCCAGCAGTTTCCTGACGGGGCAAGAGACCCAGTACTTC
TRBJ1-1 few TRBD1 TRBV12-3/TRBV12-4 CASSDTGGAEAFF TGTGCCAGCAGTGATACAGGGGGAGCTGAAGCTTTCTTT
TRBJ2-5 . TRBD1 TRBV5-5 CASSWGQSQETQYF TGTGCCAGCAGCTGGGGACAGTCCCAAGAGACCCAGTACTTC
TRBJ2-5 . . TRBV5-1 CASSLRVDVRTQYF TGCGCCAGCAGCTTGAGGGTCGATGTGAGGACCCAGTACTTC
TRBJ2-2 . . TRBV7-9 CASSLAGGGSTGELFF TGTGCCAGCAGCCTAGCCGGGGGAGGAAGCACCGGGGAGCTGTTTTTT
TRBJ2-1 few TRBD1 TRBV7-8 CASSLKGQGSNEQFF TGTGCCAGCAGCTTAAAGGGACAGGGGTCCAATGAGCAGTTCTTC
TRBJ2-3 . TRBD1 TRBV24-1 CATSEAGTETDTQYF TGTGCCACCAGTGAAGCCGGGACAGAGACAGATACGCAGTATTTT
TRBJ2-5 few . TRBV10-3 CAISEPIGTQYF TGTGCCATCAGTGAGCCTATCGGGACCCAGTACTTC
TRBJ1-5 . . TRBV2 CASSDGEGLGVGQPQHF TGTGCCAGCAGTGATGGAGAGGGTTTGGGGGTCGGGCAGCCCCAGCATTTT
TRBJ2-7 . . TRBV20-1 CSAREPQGFYEQYF TGCAGTGCTAGAGAGCCACAGGGTTTCTACGAGCAGTACTTC